A single sample gave rise to the 19 T cell receptor beta chains below, sequenced in a study of long-term antiretroviral therapy in people with HIV (dated by TCRdb to between 2021 and 2024). Sequencing of the TRB variable region was done with the immunoSEQ hsTCRB v3.0 assay at survey level resolution. Not all clones reach the TCRdb copy of this immuneACCESS table, which keeps in-frame sequences only. Checked studies attribute under half of the gap to unresolved V genes and leave the rest unexplained. The sample table records 15,000 to 20,000 clones; around 84% of these occur just once. Of the sample, 7% to 10% is held by the ten largest clones. The sequencing used unsorted PBMCs, collected 0.1 years after starting antiretroviral therapy. These receptors originate from a man between 18 and 35 years old with HIV.

The chain joins TRBV5-6 to TRBJ2-2; possibly TRBD2 for D (6 bases). Germline V lookup: CDR1 SGHDT, CDR2 YYEEEE. Trimming removed 1 base at V and 5 bases at J, with 12 bases between. This CDR3 has 15 residues. The CDR3 protein is CASSLSGRWTGELFF. The CDR3 DNA follows: TGTGCCAGCAGCTTGTCGGGGAGGTGGACCGGGGAGCTGTTTTTT.

The chain links TRBV7-9 to TRBJ2-2; 8 bases line up with TRBD1. The V gene end was trimmed by 6 bases and the J gene end by 7 bases; junction bases not matched to a gene: 10. The CDR3 has 15 residues. CDR1 is SEHNR, CDR2 FQNEAQ, per germline (reference sequence). CDR3 in amino acids: CASSGVQGANGELFF. CDR3 sequence (DNA): TGTGCCAGCAGTGGCGTGCAGGGGGCGAACGGGGAGCTGTTTTTT.

The rearrangement uses TRBV11-3 and TRBJ2-5; D not resolved. CDR1 is SGHNT and CDR2 is YENEEA in the germline V gene. Deletions cut 5 bases from V and 5 bases from J, with 12 bases between. The CDR3 totals 13 residues. The CDR3 nucleotides are TGTGCCAGCAGCCCCGGAGCCGGCGAGACCCAGTACTTC. It specifies CASSPGAGETQYF.

The J gene is TRBJ1-3, the V gene TRBV5-5; 8 bases map to TRBD1. V lost 0 bases and J lost 11; bases outside the gene matches: 7. The CDR3 runs to 14 residues. Looked up from germline, CDR1 is SGHKS and CDR2 is YYEKEE (reference sequence). The CDR3 reads CASSLEPADRAIYF. The CDR3, as DNA: TGTGCCAGCAGCTTGGAGCCCGCGGACAGGGCCATATATTTT.

This sequence joins TRBV5-1 and TRBJ1-4; TRBD1 agrees at 8 bases. This CDR3 is built from 14 residues. Trimming cost V 3 bases and J 5 bases; bases outside gene matches: 3. The V gene's germline CDR1 is SGHRS and CDR2 YFSETQ. The chain's CDR3 is CASSSTGENEKLFF. The CDR3 coding sequence is TGCGCCAGCAGCTCGACAGGGGAAAATGAAAAACTGTTTTTT. Full variable domain (remainder filled in from reference TRBV5-1 and TRBJ1-4): KAGVTQTPRYLIKTRGQQVTLSCSPISGHRSVSWYQQTPGQGLQFLFEYFSETQRNKGNFPGRFSGRQFSNSRSEMNVSTLELGDSALYLCASSSTGENEKLFFGSGTQLSVL.

The chain is built from TRBV15 and TRBJ2-7; unclear D gene. Trimming took off 4 bases at V and 3 bases at J, with 7 bases between the two ends. The germline V gene has CDR1 LNHNV and CDR2 YYDKDF (reference sequence). The CDR3 sequence is 12 residues long. In DNA, the CDR3 is TGTGCCACCAGCACCTCACGCTACGAGCAGTACTTC. Amino acids: CATSTSRYEQYF. Combining the CDR3 with reference TRBV15 and TRBJ2-7 gives the whole variable domain DAMVIQNPRYQVTQFGKPVTLSCSQTLNHNVMYWYQQKSSQAPKLLFHYYDKDFNNEADTPDNFQSRRPNTSFCFLDIRSPGLGDTAMYLCATSTSRYEQYFGPGTRLTVT.

The chain has TRBV7-6 and TRBJ2-7; either TRBD1 or TRBD2 may supply D (5 bases each). V lost 1 base, J lost 3 bases, and 10 bases lay in between. The V gene's germline CDR1 is SGHVS and CDR2 FNYEAQ. The CDR3 runs 14 residues. Here the CDR3 reads CASSLERGDYEQYF. CDR3 coding DNA: TGTGCCAGCAGCTTAGAACGAGGGGACTACGAGCAGTACTTC. Full variable domain (rest looked up from reference TRBV7-6 and TRBJ2-7): GAGVSQSPRYKVTKRGQDVALRCDPISGHVSLYWYRQALGQGPEFLTYFNYEAQQDKSGLPNDRFSAERPEGSISTLTIQRTEQRDSAMYRCASSLERGDYEQYFGPGTRLTVT.

The chain has TRBV7-8 and TRBJ2-2; D call uncertain. The CDR3 runs 15 residues. Germline-derived CDR1 and CDR2 are SGHVS and FQNEAQ. The ends were cut back, 2 bases at V and 4 bases at J, with 11 bases in the middle. CDR3 loop: CASSLLTSSTGELFF. Here the CDR3 DNA reads TGTGCCAGCAGCTTACTAACGAGCTCCACCGGGGAGCTGTTTTTT.

This chain connects TRBV2 to TRBJ1-5, with D perhaps TRBD1 (5 bases). Germline V CDR1 and CDR2: SNHLY, FYNNEI. The CDR3 is 15 amino acids. Trimming left V 6 bases short and J 4 bases short, with 16 bases between. The CDR3 DNA reads TGTGCCAGCAGCGAGGGGAGGGGTGGGAATCAGCCCCAGCATTTT. It is translated as CASSEGRGGNQPQHF.

V and J are TRBV7-2 and TRBJ1-6, with D unclear. The germline V gene has CDR1 SGHTA and CDR2 FQGNSA. V was clipped by 5 bases and J by 7 bases, with 24 bases between them. The length of the CDR3 is 18 residues. The CDR3 spells CASSPEPTFVTENSPLHF. The CDR3 DNA reads as TGTGCCAGCAGCCCCGAACCTACCTTTGTTACAGAAAATTCACCCCTCCACTTT.

V is TRBV2 and J is TRBJ2-3; 7 bases align to TRBD2. Unmatched junction bases numbered 11, after V lost 5 bases and J lost 6 bases. The CDR3 is 15 amino acids. The germline V gene encodes CDR1 SNHLY and CDR2 FYNNEI. The CDR3 loop is CASSLGGRAWDTQYF. The CDR3 DNA is TGTGCCAGCAGTCTTGGGGGGAGGGCCTGGGATACGCAGTATTTT.

J is TRBJ2-5 and V is TRBV29-1; the D gene is possibly TRBD2 (5 bases). CDR1 SQVTM and CDR2 ANQGSEA come from the germline V gene. This CDR3 comprises 13 residues. Trimming removed 5 bases from V and 4 bases from J, with 14 bases in between. CDR3 DNA: TGCAGCGTTCGGTTTGGCGGGTTAGAGACCCAGTACTTC. Translating it yields CSVRFGGLETQYF.

CDR3 residues: CASSVYLAGVYNEQFF. CDR3 in DNA: TGCGCCAGCAGCGTATATCTAGCGGGCGTCTACAATGAGCAGTTCTTC. This sequence joins TRBV5-1 and TRBJ2-1, with TRBD2 identical over 8 bases. The V gene end was trimmed by 4 bases and the J gene end by 3 bases; junction bases not matched to a gene: 9. The CDR3 sequence is 16 residues long. Germline V gene data show CDR1 as SGHRS and CDR2 as YFSETQ.

The gene calls are TRBV7-9 and TRBJ2-5; D is undetermined. CDR1 is SEHNR, CDR2 FQNEAQ, per germline (reference sequence). The CDR3 totals 14 residues. V was trimmed by 7 bases and J by 5 bases, leaving 17 bases between them. The CDR3: CASTPIGGSETQYF. The CDR3 DNA reads TGTGCCAGCACTCCCATCGGCGGATCTGAGACCCAGTACTTC.

The chain recombines TRBV5-1 with TRBJ2-1, with a weak D call TRBD1 (5 bases). This CDR3 region has 14 residues. Germline CDR1 SGHRS, CDR2 YFSETQ. The germline V and J ends were trimmed by 0 bases and 6 bases, with 10 bases remaining between them. CDR3 loop: CASSLESGPNEQFF. DNA for the CDR3: TGCGCCAGCAGCTTGGAGTCAGGGCCCAATGAGCAGTTCTTC.

The chain is built from TRBV18 and TRBJ1-4; no clear D. V was pared by 3 bases and J by 0 bases, with 14 bases between. This CDR3 comprises 17 residues. Germline CDR1 KGHSH, CDR2 LQKENI. The CDR3 DNA follows: TGTGCCAGCTCACCGGTCGCCCCAATTTCAACTAATGAAAAACTGTTTTTT. This codes for CASSPVAPISTNEKLFF.

This clone was detected a few times. The gene calls are TRBV2 and TRBJ2-7, with D possibly being TRBD2 (6 bases). This CDR3 comprises 11 residues. Germline values: CDR1 SNHLY, CDR2 FYNNEI. The CDR3 loop is CASTSGYEQYF. CDR3 sequence (DNA): TGTGCATCAACCAGCGGGTACGAGCAGTACTTC.

The chain employs TRBV2 and TRBJ2-5, with TRBD2 matching 14 bases. Germline V gene lookup returns CDR1 SNHLY and CDR2 FYNNEI. The V and J ends lost 7 bases and 4 bases, in that order; junction bases with no gene match: 2. The CDR3 runs to 14 residues. The CDR3 region has the DNA TGTGCCAGCACCGGGACTAGCGGGAGAGAGACCCAGTACTTC. Protein product: CASTGTSGRETQYF.

The V gene is TRBV30, the J gene TRBJ2-7; tentatively, D is TRBD1 or TRBD2 (5 bases each). With 2 bases removed from V and 2 bases from J, the gap between germline ends came to 10 bases. The CDR3 runs to 13 residues. Germline V gives CDR1 GTSNPN, CDR2 SVGIG (reference sequence). The CDR3 nucleotides are TGTGCCTGGAGTTCGGGGACGGCCTACGAGCAGTACTTC. It yields the protein CAWSSGTAYEQYF.